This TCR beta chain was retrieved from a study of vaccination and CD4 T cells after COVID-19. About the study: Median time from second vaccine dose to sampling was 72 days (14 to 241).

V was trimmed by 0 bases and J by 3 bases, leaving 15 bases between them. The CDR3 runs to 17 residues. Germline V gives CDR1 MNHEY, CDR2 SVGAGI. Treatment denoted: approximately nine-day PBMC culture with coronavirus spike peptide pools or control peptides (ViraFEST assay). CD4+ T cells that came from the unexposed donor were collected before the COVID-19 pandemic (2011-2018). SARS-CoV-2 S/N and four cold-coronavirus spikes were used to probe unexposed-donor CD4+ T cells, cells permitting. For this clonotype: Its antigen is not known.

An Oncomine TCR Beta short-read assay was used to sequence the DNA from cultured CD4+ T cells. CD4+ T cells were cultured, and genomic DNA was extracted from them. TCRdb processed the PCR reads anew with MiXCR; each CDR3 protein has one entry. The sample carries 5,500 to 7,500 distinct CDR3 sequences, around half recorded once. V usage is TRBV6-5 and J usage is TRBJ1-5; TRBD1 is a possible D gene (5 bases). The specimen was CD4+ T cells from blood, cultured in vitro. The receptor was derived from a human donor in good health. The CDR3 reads CASSYSSQGLDNQPQHF. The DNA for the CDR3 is TGTGCCAGCAGTTACTCGTCGCAGGGACTCGACAATCAGCCCCAGCATTTT.